What follows are 8 T cell receptor beta chains derived from one specimen sequenced in a study of blood T cell repertoires in COVID-19. Some clones are missing from TCRdb's copy, which holds only in-frame ones; the method was immunoSEQ multiplex PCR. The sample holds 350,000 to 450,000 clones, roughly 91% seen once. The material sequenced was PBMCs or T cells enriched from blood (not recorded which). Source of these receptors: a woman in her twenties or thirties who had recovered from COVID-19.

The J gene is TRBJ1-5, the V gene TRBV11-1; D is unclear. Germline V lookup: CDR1 SGHAT, CDR2 FQDESV (reference sequence). There are 13 residues in the CDR3. V was pared by 3 bases and J by 6 bases, with 9 bases between. The CDR3 loop is CASSFGEGQPQHF. The DNA of the CDR3 is TGTGCCAGCAGCTTCGGGGAGGGTCAGCCCCAGCATTTT.

The chain is built from TRBV28 and TRBJ2-5; D is perhaps TRBD1 (6 bases). This CDR3 contains 13 residues. Germline CDR1 MDHEN, CDR2 SYDVKM. V lost 5 bases to trimming and J lost 4 bases, with 11 bases between them. The CDR3, as DNA: TGTGCCAGCAGTGAAACAGGGAGAGAGACCCAGTACTTC. It yields the protein CASSETGRETQYF.

This chain uses TRBV30 with TRBJ2-7, with D maybe TRBD2 (5 bases). V was shortened by 3 bases and J by 6 bases, with 12 bases between the two germline ends. Germline V lookup: CDR1 GTSNPN, CDR2 SVGIG (reference sequence). The CDR3 totals 12 residues. The CDR3 DNA sequence: TGTGCCTGGAGCGGGGTAACCGTCGAGCAGTACTTC. This encodes CAWSGVTVEQYF.

This rearrangement joins TRBV5-6 to TRBJ1-1; D gene ambiguous. Trimming took off 5 bases at V and 1 base at J, with 6 bases between the two ends. The CDR3 consists of 12 residues. The germline CDR1 and CDR2 sequences are SGHDT and YYEEEE. The chain's CDR3 is CASRRGNTEAFF. As DNA, the CDR3 is TGTGCCAGCAGGCGAGGGAACACTGAAGCTTTCTTT.

The chain combines TRBV7-2 with TRBJ1-2; 10 bases fit TRBD1. The CDR3 totals 13 residues. Germline V gene sequence: CDR1 SGHTA, CDR2 FQGNSA. V lost 9 bases and J lost 6; bases outside the gene matches: 7. CDR3 bases: TGTGCCAGTGACAGGGGGCCCTTTAATGGCTACACCTTC. Translating it yields CASDRGPFNGYTF. The full variable domain, its missing parts supplied by reference TRBV7-2 and TRBJ1-2, is GAGVSQSPSNKVTEKGKDVELRCDPISGHTALYWYRQSLGQGLEFLIYFQGNSAPDKSGLPSDRFSAERTGGSVSTLTIQRTQQEDSAVYLCASDRGPFNGYTFGSGTRLTVV.

The chain combines TRBV7-3 with TRBJ2-3; no firm D call. The V gene's germline CDR1 is SGHTA and CDR2 FQGTGA. V dropped 1 base and J dropped 4 bases, with 3 bases sitting between them. The CDR3 covers 12 residues. CDR3 residues: CASSLIADTQYF. The CDR3 region has the DNA TGTGCCAGCAGCTTAATCGCAGATACGCAGTATTTT.

The chain has TRBV11-3 and TRBJ2-7; D is possibly TRBD2 (5 bases). The CDR3 totals 13 residues. The V end lost 3 bases, the J end lost 1 base, and 7 bases lay between the germline ends. Germline V gene sequence: CDR1 SGHNT, CDR2 YENEEA. CDR3 sequence (DNA): TGTGCCAGCAGCTTCCGGGATTCCTACGAGCAGTACTTC. The encoded protein is CASSFRDSYEQYF.

This chain connects TRBV18 to TRBJ2-4; D remains ambiguous. The CDR3 length is 15 residues. Germline CDR1 KGHSH, CDR2 LQKENI. The V and J ends lost 2 bases and 5 bases respectively, with 13 bases between them. The CDR3 sequence: CASSPESRPENIQYF. DNA of the CDR3: TGTGCCAGCTCACCAGAGTCGAGGCCCGAAAACATTCAGTACTTC.